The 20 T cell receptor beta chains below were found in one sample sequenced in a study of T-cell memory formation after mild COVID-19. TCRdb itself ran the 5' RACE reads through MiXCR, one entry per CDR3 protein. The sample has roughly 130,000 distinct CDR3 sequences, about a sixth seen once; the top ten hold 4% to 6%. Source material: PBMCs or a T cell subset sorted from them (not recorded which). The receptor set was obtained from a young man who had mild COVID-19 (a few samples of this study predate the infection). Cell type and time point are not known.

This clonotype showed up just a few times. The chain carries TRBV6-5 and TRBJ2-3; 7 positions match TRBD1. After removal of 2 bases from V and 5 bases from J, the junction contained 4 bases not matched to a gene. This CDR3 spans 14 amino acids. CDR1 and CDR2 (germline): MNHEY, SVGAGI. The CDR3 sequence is CASSYRAGGDTQYF. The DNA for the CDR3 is TGTGCCAGCAGTTACCGGGCAGGGGGAGATACGCAGTATTTT.

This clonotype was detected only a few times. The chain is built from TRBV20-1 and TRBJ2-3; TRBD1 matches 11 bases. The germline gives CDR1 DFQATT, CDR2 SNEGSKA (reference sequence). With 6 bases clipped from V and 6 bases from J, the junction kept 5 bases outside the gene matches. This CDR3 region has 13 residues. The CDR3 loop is CSARDRGMDTQYF. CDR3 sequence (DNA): TGCAGTGCGAGGGACAGGGGGATGGATACGCAGTATTTT.

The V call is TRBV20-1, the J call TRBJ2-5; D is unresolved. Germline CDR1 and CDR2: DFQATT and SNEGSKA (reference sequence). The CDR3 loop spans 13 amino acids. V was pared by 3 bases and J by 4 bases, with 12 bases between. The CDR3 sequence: CSARAWEGETQYF. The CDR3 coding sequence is TGCAGTGCTAGGGCCTGGGAAGGAGAGACCCAGTACTTC.

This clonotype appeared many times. The CDR3 loop is CASSGETGWETQYF. The CDR3 coding sequence is TGTGCCAGCAGCGGTGAGACAGGTTGGGAGACCCAGTACTTC. The V gene is TRBV11-2, the J gene TRBJ2-5; D may be TRBD1 (6 bases). Germline loops: CDR1 SGHAT, CDR2 FQNNGV. The V and J ends lost 5 bases and 5 bases respectively, with 15 bases between them. The CDR3 has 14 residues.

For the CDR3, the DNA is TGTGCCAGCAGCCAAGGAGGTAGAAGCGCGAAAGCTTTCTTT. Translation gives CASSQGGRSAKAFF. The chain links TRBV14 to TRBJ1-1; D remains ambiguous. This CDR3 contains 14 residues. The V end was cut by 1 base, the J end by 9 bases, with 15 bases between. Germline CDR1 and CDR2: SGHDN and FVKESK. The entire variable domain, with the rest obtained from reference TRBV14 and TRBJ1-1, is as follows: EAGVTQFPSHSVIEKGQTVTLRCDPISGHDNLYWYRRVMGKEIKFLLHFVKESKQDESGMPNNRFLAERTGGTYSTLKVQPAELEDSGVYFCASSQGGRSAKAFFGQGTRLTVV.

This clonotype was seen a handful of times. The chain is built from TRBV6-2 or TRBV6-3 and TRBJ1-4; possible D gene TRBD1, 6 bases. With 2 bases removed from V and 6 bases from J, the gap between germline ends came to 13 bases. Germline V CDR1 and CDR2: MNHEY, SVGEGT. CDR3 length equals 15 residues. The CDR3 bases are TGTGCCAGCAGTTACCACAGGGCGGATGATGAAAAACTGTTTTTT. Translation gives CASSYHRADDEKLFF.

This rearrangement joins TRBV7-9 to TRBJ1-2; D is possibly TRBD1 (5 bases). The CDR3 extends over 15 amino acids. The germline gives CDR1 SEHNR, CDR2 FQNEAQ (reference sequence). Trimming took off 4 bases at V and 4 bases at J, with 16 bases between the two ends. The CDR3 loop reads CASSYNLRQIYGYTF. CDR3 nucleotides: TGTGCCAGCAGCTACAACCTCCGACAGATCTATGGCTACACCTTC.

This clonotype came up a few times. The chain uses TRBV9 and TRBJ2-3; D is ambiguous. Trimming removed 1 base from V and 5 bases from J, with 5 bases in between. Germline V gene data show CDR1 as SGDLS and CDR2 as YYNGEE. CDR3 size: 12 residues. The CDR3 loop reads CASSVFEDTQYF. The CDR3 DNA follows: TGTGCCAGCAGCGTATTTGAAGATACGCAGTATTTT.

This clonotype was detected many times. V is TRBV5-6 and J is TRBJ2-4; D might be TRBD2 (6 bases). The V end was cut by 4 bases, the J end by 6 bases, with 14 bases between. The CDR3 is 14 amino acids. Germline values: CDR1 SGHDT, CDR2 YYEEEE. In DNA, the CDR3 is TGTGCCAGCAGCCCATGGGGGGTTACAAACATTCAGTACTTC. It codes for CASSPWGVTNIQYF.

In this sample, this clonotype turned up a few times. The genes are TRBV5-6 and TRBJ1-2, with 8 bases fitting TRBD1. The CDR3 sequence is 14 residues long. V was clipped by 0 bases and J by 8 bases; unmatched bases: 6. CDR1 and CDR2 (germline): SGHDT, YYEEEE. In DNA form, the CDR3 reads TGTGCCAGCAGCTTGGTACCGACAGGGGAAGGCTACACCTTC. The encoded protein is CASSLVPTGEGYTF.

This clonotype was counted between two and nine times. The CDR3 reads CASSPGTGLQSSYNEQFF. CDR3 sequence (DNA): TGCGCCAGCAGCCCCGGGACAGGGCTCCAAAGCTCCTACAATGAGCAGTTCTTC. The chain has TRBV5-1 and TRBJ2-1, with 9 bases that match TRBD1. The CDR3 is made up of 18 amino acids. Germline CDR1 is SGHRS and CDR2 is YFSETQ. V dropped 4 bases and J dropped 0; count of bases not matched to a gene: 11.

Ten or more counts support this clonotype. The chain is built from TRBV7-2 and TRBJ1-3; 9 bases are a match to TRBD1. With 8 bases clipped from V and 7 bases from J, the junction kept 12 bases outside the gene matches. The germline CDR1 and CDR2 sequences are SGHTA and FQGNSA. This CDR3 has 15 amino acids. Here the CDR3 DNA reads TGTGCCAGCGGCCGTACCGGGACAGGGCCCAACACCATATATTTT. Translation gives CASGRTGTGPNTIYF.

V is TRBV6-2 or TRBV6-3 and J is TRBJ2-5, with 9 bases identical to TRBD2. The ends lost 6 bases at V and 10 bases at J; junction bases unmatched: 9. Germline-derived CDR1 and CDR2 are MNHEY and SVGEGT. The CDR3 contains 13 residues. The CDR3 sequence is CASRTSGPWGQYF. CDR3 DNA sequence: TGTGCCAGCAGGACTAGCGGACCGTGGGGCCAGTACTTC.

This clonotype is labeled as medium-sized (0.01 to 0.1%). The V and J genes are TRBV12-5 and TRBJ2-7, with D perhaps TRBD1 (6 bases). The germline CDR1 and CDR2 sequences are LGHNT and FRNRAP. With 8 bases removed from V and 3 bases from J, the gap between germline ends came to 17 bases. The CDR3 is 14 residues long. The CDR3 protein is CASSNRVGNYEQYF. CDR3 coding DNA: TGTGCTAGTTCCAACAGGGTGGGTAACTACGAGCAGTACTTC.

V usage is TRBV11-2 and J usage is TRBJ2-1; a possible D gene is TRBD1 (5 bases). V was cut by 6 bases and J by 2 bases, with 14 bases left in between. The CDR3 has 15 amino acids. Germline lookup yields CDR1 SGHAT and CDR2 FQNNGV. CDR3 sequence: CASRKVREAYNEQFF. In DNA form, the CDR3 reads TGTGCCAGCAGGAAGGTCAGGGAAGCCTACAATGAGCAGTTCTTC.

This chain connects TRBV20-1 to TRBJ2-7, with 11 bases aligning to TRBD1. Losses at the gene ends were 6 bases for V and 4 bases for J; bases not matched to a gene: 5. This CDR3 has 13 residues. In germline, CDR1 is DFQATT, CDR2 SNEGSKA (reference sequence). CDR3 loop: CSARTGGFYEQYF. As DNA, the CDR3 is TGCAGTGCGCGGACAGGGGGCTTTTACGAGCAGTACTTC.

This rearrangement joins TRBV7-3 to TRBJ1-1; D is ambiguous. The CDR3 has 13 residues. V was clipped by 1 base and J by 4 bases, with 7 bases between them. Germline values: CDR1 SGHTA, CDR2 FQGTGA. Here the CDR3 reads CASSLMSATEAFF. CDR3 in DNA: TGTGCCAGCAGCTTAATGTCGGCCACTGAAGCTTTCTTT. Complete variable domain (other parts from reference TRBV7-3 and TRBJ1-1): GAGVSQTPSNKVTEKGKYVELRCDPISGHTALYWYRQSLGQGPEFLIYFQGTGAADDSGLPNDRFFAVRPEGSVSTLKIQRTERGDSAVYLCASSLMSATEAFFGQGTRLTVV.

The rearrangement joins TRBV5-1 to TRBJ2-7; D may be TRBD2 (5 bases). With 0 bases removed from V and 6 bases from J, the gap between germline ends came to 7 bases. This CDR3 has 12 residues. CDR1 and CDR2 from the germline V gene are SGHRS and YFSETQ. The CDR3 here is CASSLGEGEQYF. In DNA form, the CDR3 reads TGCGCCAGCAGCTTGGGCGAGGGCGAGCAGTACTTC.

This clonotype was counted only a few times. The CDR3 spells CASGVASSYNEQFF. For the CDR3, the DNA is TGTGCCAGCGGGGTTGCAAGCTCCTACAATGAGCAGTTCTTC. The rearrangement uses TRBV9 and TRBJ2-1; D not certain. Trimming took 7 bases from V and 0 from J, leaving 11 bases between them. The CDR3 spans 14 residues. Looked up from germline, CDR1 is SGDLS and CDR2 is YYNGEE.

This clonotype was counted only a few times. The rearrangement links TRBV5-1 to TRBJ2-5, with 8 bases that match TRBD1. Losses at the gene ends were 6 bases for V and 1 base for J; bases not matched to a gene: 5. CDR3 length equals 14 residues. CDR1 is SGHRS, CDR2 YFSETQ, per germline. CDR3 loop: CASTPGQGQETQYF. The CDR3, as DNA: TGCGCCAGCACCCCCGGACAGGGCCAAGAGACCCAGTACTTC.